Described below is a single T cell receptor (beta chain) sequence and its context. The target antigen is unknown. This specimen comes from a study of T cell repertoires in cytomegalovirus infection. Study overall: Matching HLA type and CMV infection were both indicated by public TCR beta signatures. The study, taken as a whole, reports: Totalled public TCR beta family frequency picked out people who carried CMV plus the relevant HLA. In two of eight donors, the top clonotype was HLA-C-restricted CMV-specific.

The CDR3 sequence is 15 residues long. The germline V and J ends were trimmed by 3 bases and 2 bases, with 14 bases remaining between them. The germline gives CDR1 SGHDT, CDR2 YYEEEE. TCRdb processed the reads anew with MiXCR; each CDR3 protein has one entry. The sample comprises 150,000 to 200,000 distinct CDR3 sequences, roughly 27% of which are singletons, and about 28% rests with the top ten. Sample: PBMCs. The TCR originated in a human donor in good health (CMV status not recorded). Some clones in this sample may be carry-over from other donors' samples. The chain carries TRBV5-6 and TRBJ1-1; the D gene is possibly TRBD1 (5 bases). DNA of the CDR3: TGTGCCAGCAGCTATGGAGAGAGGGACAACACTGAAGCTTTCTTT. Protein: CASSYGERDNTEAFF.